The 11 T cell receptor beta chains listed next were all sequenced from one sample in a study of cytotoxic CD8 clonotypes in ibrutinib-treated CLL. Repertoires were generated with immunoSEQ multiplex PCR, while TCRdb's copy carries only in-frame clones and drops some. The repertoire holds 12,000 to 15,000 clones, over 50% seen once, with under 35% in the top ten. Source: PBMCs, taken at an approximately 22-month disease-progression time point, from a patient treated with ibrutinib. The source of these receptors is a human donor with chronic lymphocytic leukemia.

Here the CDR3 DNA reads TGTGCCAGCAGCCTACAGACAGGCACCGAGACCCAGTACTTC. Translation gives CASSLQTGTETQYF. The rearrangement links TRBV5-8 to TRBJ2-5, with a possible D match to TRBD1 (6 bases). Germline lookup yields CDR1 SGHTS and CDR2 YDEGEE. V was trimmed by 4 bases and J by 5 bases, leaving 15 bases between them. This CDR3 contains 14 residues.

The chain has TRBV5-6 and TRBJ2-2, with D unresolved. The germline V gene encodes CDR1 SGHDT and CDR2 YYEEEE. This CDR3 is built from 16 residues. Trimming cost V 3 bases and J 2 bases, with 14 bases left between them. CDR3 loop: CASSSTTKGNTGELFF. CDR3 sequence (DNA): TGTGCCAGCAGCTCGACGACAAAGGGTAACACCGGGGAGCTGTTTTTT.

This clone was counted once. The chain links TRBV10-1 to TRBJ2-1; D gene unclear. The germline gives CDR1 WNHNN, CDR2 SYGVQD (reference sequence). The CDR3 sequence is 13 residues long. The V gene lost 0 bases and the J gene lost 9 bases, with 9 bases spanning the gap. The CDR3 loop reads CASSESTGGEQFF. CDR3 DNA sequence: TGCGCCAGCAGTGAGTCGACCGGTGGTGAGCAGTTCTTC.

This chain joins TRBV2 and TRBJ2-5; D unresolved. CDR3 length equals 14 residues. Germline V lookup: CDR1 SNHLY, CDR2 FYNNEI. Trimming took 6 bases from V and 7 from J, leaving 18 bases between them. This chain's CDR3 is CASRAMMTGGTQYF. The CDR3 DNA sequence: TGTGCCAGCAGGGCCATGATGACCGGCGGGACCCAGTACTTC.

In its sample, this clone is medium-sized. The same CDR3 also results from other DNA sequences found in this sample. V usage is TRBV5-1 and J usage is TRBJ2-5; 10 bases fit TRBD1. Germline V gene sequence: CDR1 SGHRS, CDR2 YFSETQ. V gave up 3 bases and J gave up 4 bases; unmatched junction bases: 6. The CDR3 loop spans 15 amino acids. DNA of the CDR3: TGCGCCAGCAGCTCAGGACAGGGGGGTGGAGAGACCCAGTACTTC. This translates into CASSSGQGGGETQYF.

This rearrangement joins TRBV27 to TRBJ1-6; D may be TRBD1 (5 bases). Between the trimmed V and J ends, which lost 1 base and 8 bases, there was a span of 6 bases. The CDR3 has 13 amino acids. Germline V gene data show CDR1 as MNHEY and CDR2 as SMNVEV (reference sequence). CDR3 DNA: TGTGCCAGCAGTTTATTCAGGGATTCACCCCTCCACTTT. Translated, it gives CASSLFRDSPLHF.

Regarding this clone: Different DNA sequences within this sample yield the same CDR3. The rearrangement uses TRBV27 and TRBJ2-3; D perhaps matches TRBD2 (6 bases). The CDR3 extends over 13 amino acids. Germline V CDR1 and CDR2: MNHEY, SMNVEV (reference sequence). The V and J ends lost 6 bases and 1 base respectively, with 8 bases between them. CDR3 loop: CASRGGRTDTQYF. For the CDR3, the DNA is TGTGCCAGCAGGGGGGGACGCACAGATACGCAGTATTTT.

Ten or more counts support this clone. The gene calls are TRBV5-4 and TRBJ1-1; D remains unclear. CDR3 length: 15 amino acids. Germline V CDR1 and CDR2: SGHNT, YYREEE (reference sequence). With 4 bases removed from V and 2 bases from J, the gap between germline ends came to 15 bases. The CDR3 DNA follows: TGTGCCAGCAGCAGGACCCGAAGCGATAACACTGAAGCTTTCTTT. This encodes CASSRTRSDNTEAFF.

V usage is TRBV18 and J usage is TRBJ2-7, with D tentatively TRBD1 (6 bases). Trimming stripped 0 bases from V and 5 bases from J, with 14 bases between. The CDR3 has 15 residues. Germline V gives CDR1 KGHSH, CDR2 LQKENI. In DNA form, the CDR3 reads TGTGCCAGCTCACCACCGACAGCAGGGGCGCACGAGCAGTACTTC. Translation: CASSPPTAGAHEQYF.

The genes are TRBV7-2 and TRBJ2-7, with D possibly matching TRBD2 (5 bases). This CDR3 has 15 amino acids. Trimming took 5 bases from V and 3 from J, leaving 17 bases between them. The germline gives CDR1 SGHTA, CDR2 FQGNSA. The CDR3 bases are TGTGCCAGCAGCCCTACCTACGGACTGATCTACGAGCAGTACTTC. Protein product: CASSPTYGLIYEQYF.

This clone is categorized as large. The rearrangement links TRBV4-1 to TRBJ2-2, with TRBD2 matching over 10 bases. Germline V CDR1 and CDR2: MGHRA, YSYEKL. The CDR3 consists of 17 residues. V lost 4 bases and J lost 8; bases outside the gene matches: 13. CDR3 in DNA: TGCGCCAGCAGCCCTACTCCTAGCGGGGGAGGTGAGGGGGAGCTGTTTTTT. Translated: CASSPTPSGGGEGELFF.